The next 16 T cell receptor beta chains were all read from a single sample in a study of cytotoxic CD8 clonotypes in ibrutinib-treated CLL. The protocol was immunoSEQ multiplex PCR, while the TCRdb copy is restricted to in-frame clones and leaves out a portion. The sample yields around 91,000 clones, around 83% seen once. Sequenced here: PBMCs, sampled before ibrutinib treatment. Receptors were obtained from a human donor with chronic lymphocytic leukemia.

Comment on this clone: Other DNA sequences in this sample translate to the same CDR3. The rearrangement uses TRBV11-3 and TRBJ2-7; 8 bases are a match to TRBD1. There are 14 residues in the CDR3. Germline CDR1 and CDR2: SGHNT and YENEEA. The trim removed 1 base at V and 3 bases at J, leaving 2 bases unmatched. The CDR3 loop reads CASSLGDRSYEQYF. In DNA form, the CDR3 reads TGTGCCAGCAGCTTAGGGGACAGGAGCTACGAGCAGTACTTC.

This chain connects TRBV7-3 to TRBJ1-1; the D gene is possibly TRBD1 (6 bases). The V end lost 4 bases, the J end lost 4 bases, and 13 bases lay between the germline ends. CDR1 is SGHTA and CDR2 is FQGTGA in the germline V gene. This CDR3 comprises 14 residues. The CDR3 sequence: CASSSRGSGTEAFF. The CDR3 bases are TGTGCCAGCAGCTCGAGGGGGTCGGGCACTGAAGCTTTCTTT.

This sequence joins TRBV29-1 and TRBJ1-1; 9 nucleotides align to TRBD1. The germline gives CDR1 SQVTM, CDR2 ANQGSEA. The CDR3 is 15 amino acids. V was pared by 6 bases and J by 1 base, with 9 bases of the junction left unmatched. CDR3 protein: CSVSGTGFANTEAFF. CDR3 DNA sequence: TGCAGCGTGTCCGGGACAGGGTTCGCGAACACTGAAGCTTTCTTT.

The chain joins TRBV7-2 to TRBJ2-5, with 15 bases identical to TRBD2. This CDR3 contains 16 residues. Germline CDR1 and CDR2: SGHTA and FQGNSA. Trimming at V came to 5 bases and at J to 4 bases, leaving 5 bases not matched to a gene. CDR3 residues: CASSRGLAGGRETQYF. As DNA, the CDR3 is TGTGCCAGCAGCCGGGGACTAGCGGGAGGTCGAGAGACCCAGTACTTC.

This chain uses TRBV19 with TRBJ1-2; a weak D match, TRBD1 (6 bases). CDR1 is LNHDA, CDR2 SQIVND, per germline (reference sequence). V shed 4 bases and J shed 1 base, with 13 bases lying between them. The CDR3 covers 15 residues. CDR3 amino acids: CASSTKKQGNYGYTF. The CDR3, as DNA: TGTGCCAGTAGTACAAAAAAACAGGGTAACTATGGCTACACCTTC.

The chain couples TRBV10-3 to TRBJ2-1; D is unclear. The CDR3 has 13 residues. V lost 11 bases to trimming and J lost 8 bases, with 19 bases between them. Germline V gene sequence: CDR1 ENHRY, CDR2 SYGVKD. The CDR3, as DNA: TGTGCCGCCGGGCCTGCTCCTCGGGATGAGCAGTTCTTC. The encoded protein is CAAGPAPRDEQFF.

This clone was detected once. The chain has TRBV7-2 and TRBJ2-4; 7 nucleotides agree with TRBD2. This CDR3 comprises 15 residues. Unmatched junction bases numbered 3, after V lost 2 bases and J lost 2 bases. Germline CDR1 is SGHTA and CDR2 is FQGNSA. The CDR3 protein is CASSLKRGTKNIQYF. Written as DNA, the CDR3 is TGTGCCAGCAGCTTAAAGCGGGGAACCAAAAACATTCAGTACTTC.

The chain is built from TRBV18 and TRBJ2-7; D is undetermined. V was trimmed by 4 bases and J by 3 bases, leaving 13 bases between them. CDR3 length equals 14 residues. From germline, CDR1 is KGHSH and CDR2 LQKENI. CDR3 in DNA: TGTGCCAGCTCACAGCCCCCCGAAGTCTACGAGCAGTACTTC. Translation gives CASSQPPEVYEQYF.

The chain carries TRBV2 and TRBJ2-2; a weak D match, TRBD1 (6 bases). This CDR3 is built from 14 residues. V was clipped by 5 bases and J by 6 bases, with 13 bases between them. Germline lookup yields CDR1 SNHLY and CDR2 FYNNEI. This CDR3 is CASSNRADSGELFF. The CDR3 nucleotides are TGTGCCAGCAGTAACAGGGCGGACTCCGGGGAGCTGTTTTTT.

This clone showed up just a few times. The rearrangement links TRBV6-1 to TRBJ2-2; either TRBD1 or TRBD2 may supply D (5 bases each). Trimming pared 7 bases from V and 6 bases from J, leaving 15 bases between. There are 14 residues in the CDR3. Looked up from germline, CDR1 is MNHNS and CDR2 is SASEGT. The CDR3 loop reads CASTVRWDAGELFF. The CDR3 region has the DNA TGTGCCAGCACCGTTAGATGGGACGCCGGGGAGCTGTTTTTT.

This clone was found once. The gene calls are TRBV29-1 and TRBJ2-1; D call uncertain. This CDR3 contains 12 residues. Trimming removed 4 bases from V and 15 bases from J, with 19 bases in between. Per the germline V gene, CDR1 is SQVTM and CDR2 is ANQGSEA. The CDR3 DNA sequence: TGCAGCGTTGCACTCGGGTGGGATCCGCCGTTCTTC. Amino acid sequence: CSVALGWDPPFF.

The J gene is TRBJ2-7, the V gene TRBV5-6; D possibly matches TRBD1 or TRBD2 (5 bases each). The V end lost 1 base, the J end lost 3 bases, and 14 bases lay between the germline ends. Germline V gene data show CDR1 as SGHDT and CDR2 as YYEEEE. CDR3 length: 15 residues. The CDR3: CASSLSPWDGYEQYF. The CDR3 coding sequence is TGTGCCAGCAGCTTGAGCCCCTGGGACGGCTACGAGCAGTACTTC. The full variable domain, in which reference TRBV5-6 and TRBJ2-7 provide the parts outside the CDR3, is DAGVTQSPTHLIKTRGQQVTLRCSPKSGHDTVSWYQQALGQGPQFIFQYYEEEERQRGNFPDRFSGHQFPNYSSELNVNALLLGDSALYLCASSLSPWDGYEQYFGPGTRLTVT.

This clone was counted a single time. V is TRBV7-6 and J is TRBJ2-7; 8 positions match TRBD1. The CDR3 is made up of 16 amino acids. Germline V gene sequence: CDR1 SGHVS, CDR2 FNYEAQ. The junction had 7 bases not matched to a gene; V was cut back by 1 base and J by 2 bases. CDR3 protein: CASSLDRGVGTYEQYF. The CDR3 DNA is TGTGCCAGCAGCTTAGACAGGGGGGTCGGTACCTACGAGCAGTACTTC.

CDR3 coding DNA: TGCGCCAGCAGCTTGAGGTCCAGCCCGTACCAAGAGACCCAGTACTTC. Amino acids: CASSLRSSPYQETQYF. This sequence joins TRBV5-1 and TRBJ2-5; D is uncertain. CDR3 length equals 16 residues. V was pared by 1 base and J by 0 bases, with 13 bases between. Germline lookup yields CDR1 SGHRS and CDR2 YFSETQ.

The chain recombines TRBV5-5 with TRBJ1-2, with 7 bases that match TRBD1. Per germline, CDR1 SGHKS and CDR2 YYEKEE (reference sequence). The J segment lost 7 bases and the V segment lost 7 bases, leaving 1 base of the junction unmatched. The CDR3 runs to 10 residues. Written as DNA, the CDR3 is TGTGCCAGCGGGACAGTTGGCTACACCTTC. It encodes CASGTVGYTF.

The V and J genes are TRBV5-1 and TRBJ2-7, with 8 bases that match TRBD2. Losses at the gene ends were 1 base for V and 3 bases for J; bases not matched to a gene: 6. CDR3 length: 15 amino acids. The germline gives CDR1 SGHRS, CDR2 YFSETQ. In DNA, the CDR3 is TGCGCCAGCAGCTTGTACCCGGGAGGGGACTACGAGCAGTACTTC. Its protein is CASSLYPGGDYEQYF.